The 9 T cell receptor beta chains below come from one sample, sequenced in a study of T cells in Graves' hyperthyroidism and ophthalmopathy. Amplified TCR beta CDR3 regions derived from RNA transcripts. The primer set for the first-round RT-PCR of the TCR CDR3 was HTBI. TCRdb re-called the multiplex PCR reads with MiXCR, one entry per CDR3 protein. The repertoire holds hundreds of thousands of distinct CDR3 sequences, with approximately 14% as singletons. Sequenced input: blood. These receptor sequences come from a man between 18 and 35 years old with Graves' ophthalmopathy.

As DNA, the CDR3 is TGTGCCAGCAGTTGTGGCAATGAGCAGTTCTTC. Translating it yields CASSCGNEQFF. The V gene is TRBV6-5, the J gene TRBJ2-1; D is unclear. Trimming took off 4 bases at V and 6 bases at J, with 4 bases between the two ends. CDR3 size: 11 residues. Germline values: CDR1 MNHEY, CDR2 SVGAGI.

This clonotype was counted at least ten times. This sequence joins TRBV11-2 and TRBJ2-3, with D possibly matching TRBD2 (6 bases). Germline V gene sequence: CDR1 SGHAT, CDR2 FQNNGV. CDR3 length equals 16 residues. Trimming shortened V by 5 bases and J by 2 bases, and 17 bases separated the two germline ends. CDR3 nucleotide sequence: TGTGCCAGCAGCGATGGGACTTACCTTACCACAGATACGCAGTATTTT. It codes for CASSDGTYLTTDTQYF. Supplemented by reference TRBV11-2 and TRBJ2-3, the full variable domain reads EAGVAQSPRYKIIEKRQSVAFWCNPISGHATLYWYQQILGQGPKLLIQFQNNGVVDDSQLPKDRFSAERLKGVDSTLKIQPAKLEDSAVYLCASSDGTYLTTDTQYFGPGTRLTVL.

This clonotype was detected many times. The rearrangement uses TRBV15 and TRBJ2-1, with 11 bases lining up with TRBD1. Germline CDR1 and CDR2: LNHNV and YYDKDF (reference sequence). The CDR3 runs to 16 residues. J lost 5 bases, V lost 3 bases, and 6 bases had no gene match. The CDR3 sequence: CATSRPPGQGDNEQFF. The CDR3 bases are TGTGCCACCAGCAGGCCACCGGGACAGGGGGACAATGAGCAGTTCTTC.

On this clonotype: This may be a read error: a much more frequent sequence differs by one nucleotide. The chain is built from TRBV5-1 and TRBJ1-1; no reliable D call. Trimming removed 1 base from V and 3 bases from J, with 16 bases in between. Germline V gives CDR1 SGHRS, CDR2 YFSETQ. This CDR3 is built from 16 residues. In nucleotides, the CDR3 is TGCGCCAGCAGCTTGATACTACCTTTCCAGCACACTGAAGCTTTCTTT. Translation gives CASSLILPFQHTEAFF. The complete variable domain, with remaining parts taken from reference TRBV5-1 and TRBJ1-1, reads KAGVTQTPRYLIKTRGQQVTLSCSPISGHRSVSWYQQTPGQGLQFLFEYFSETQRNKGNFPGRFSGRQFSNSRSEMNVSTLELGDSALYLCASSLILPFQHTEAFFGQGTRLTVV.

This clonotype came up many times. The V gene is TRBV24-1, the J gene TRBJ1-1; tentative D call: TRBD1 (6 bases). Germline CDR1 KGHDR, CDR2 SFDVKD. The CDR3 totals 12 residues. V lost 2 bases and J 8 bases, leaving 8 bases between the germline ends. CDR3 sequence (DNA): TGTGCCACCAGTGATTACGGGACAGAAGCTTTCTTT. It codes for CATSDYGTEAFF.

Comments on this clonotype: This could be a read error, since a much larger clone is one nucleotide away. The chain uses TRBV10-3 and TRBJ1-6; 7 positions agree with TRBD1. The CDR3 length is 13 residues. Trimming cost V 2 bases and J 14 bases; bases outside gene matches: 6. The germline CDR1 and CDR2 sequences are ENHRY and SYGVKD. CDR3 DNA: TGTGCCATCAGTGAGACAGGGGATCAGTCCCTCCACTTT. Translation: CAISETGDQSLHF.

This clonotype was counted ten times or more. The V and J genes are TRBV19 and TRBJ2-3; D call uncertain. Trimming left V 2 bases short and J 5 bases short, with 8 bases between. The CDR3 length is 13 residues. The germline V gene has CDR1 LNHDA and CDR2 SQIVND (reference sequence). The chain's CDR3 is CASSITHLDTQYF. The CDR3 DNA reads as TGTGCCAGTAGTATAACCCACTTAGATACGCAGTATTTT.

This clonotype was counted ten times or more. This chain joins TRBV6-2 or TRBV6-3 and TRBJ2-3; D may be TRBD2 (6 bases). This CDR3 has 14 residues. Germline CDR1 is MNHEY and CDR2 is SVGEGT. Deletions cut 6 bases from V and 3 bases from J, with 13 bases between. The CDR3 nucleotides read TGTGCCAGCAGCCGGACTATAACTACAGATACGCAGTATTTT. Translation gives CASSRTITTDTQYF.

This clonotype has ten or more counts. The CDR3 coding sequence is TGTGCCAGCAGCTTAGGTGTTTCGACCTCAGTGGGTGAGCAGTTCTTC. Translating it yields CASSLGVSTSVGEQFF. V is TRBV11-3 and J is TRBJ2-1; no definite D call. Germline CDR1 SGHNT, CDR2 YENEEA. Trimming stripped 1 base from V and 9 bases from J, with 19 bases between. The CDR3 runs to 16 residues.